This paragraph covers one T cell receptor beta chain sequence. Losses at the gene ends were 0 bases for V and 4 bases for J; bases not matched to a gene: 5. This CDR3 comprises 15 residues. Looked up from germline, CDR1 is LNHDA and CDR2 is SQIVND (reference sequence). These data belong to a study of blood T cells in healthy people across ages. Sample-barcoded 5' priming and a J-beta primer mix drove a second PCR of about 6 to 11 cycles. In TCRdb, the 5' RACE reads were re-called with MiXCR into one record per CDR3 protein. The table records around 780,000 distinct CDR3 sequences, about 56% of them present only once. Healthy Russian Caucasian donors spanned ages about 6 to 90 years.

This chain joins TRBV19 and TRBJ1-2; 7 nucleotides agree with TRBD1. The sequence derives from a man aged 40-55 years in good health. The sequencing sample was made of blood. Here the CDR3 DNA reads TGTGCCAGTAGTATAGATCGGGGACAGAGCTATGGCTACACCTTC. Its protein product is CASSIDRGQSYGYTF.